This T cell receptor beta chain came from a study of blood T cell repertoires in COVID-19. Study as a whole: Acute-phase and convalescent COVID-19 samples originated in the United States, Italy and Spain. In each case, the material was cDNA or gDNA derived from T cells, B-cell-depleted T cells, or PBMCs.

This clone was recorded many times. Distinct nucleotide sequences in the sample also encode this CDR3. Authors' processing steps: Amplification with reference gene primers provided the estimates of nucleated cell counts. The data were produced by immunoSEQ multiplex PCR, yet TCRdb's version contains in-frame clones alone and is incomplete. Clone size and the V and J calls come from that table; the DNA yielded D and trimming. The top ten hold 3.7% of the sample, which has 150,000 to 200,000 clones, approximately 87% seen once. There are 17 residues in the CDR3. J gave up 4 bases and V 9 bases, and 19 bases lay outside the gene matches.

The source is a man in his late teens or twenties with active or convalescent COVID-19. The V gene is TRBV23-1, the J gene TRBJ2-7, with TRBD1 identical over 9 bases. TRBV23-1 is assigned to the ORF class and has an uncertain function. The sequenced material came from peripheral blood. CDR3 bases: TGCGCCAGGACCAGGACAGGGGCTACCCCCCCCAATTACGAGCAGTACTTC. Protein product: CARTRTGATPPNYEQYF.